This T cell receptor beta chain was captured by sequencing in a study of monozygotic twins with inflammatory bowel disease (dated by TCRdb to about 2019). Some background on the complete study: The full study comprised around 28 monozygotic twin pairs: nine German pairs (four IBD-concordant, five IBD-discordant) and 19 IBD-discordant Danish pairs. The search for disease-associated traits relied mainly on comparing, within discordant pairs, IBD patients with their genetically identical healthy co-twins. Each individual had, on average, about 151 000 unique TCRalpha sequences and 181 000 unique TCRbeta sequences available for analysis.

The paper's findings and limits, for the study overall: Background noise and inter-individual variability may have been introduced into the repertoires by the differing immunosuppressive treatments among patients. No single strong signal or clonotype linked to IBD turned up in the results, so the idea that one exists was not supported. TCRbeta repertoire diversity, by inverse Simpson index, was decreased in IBD patients compared with their healthy co-twins. No difference in repertoire similarity was observed between concordant and discordant twins, possibly owing to limited statistical power. The analysis was unable to tell apart different T cell subtypes. Compared with healthy twins, IBD patients shared fewer clonotypes with other individuals, and the difference was most pronounced in patients with signs of disease activity.

From each donor, a roughly 2.7 ml peripheral blood sample was collected into PAXgene tubes and stored at -80 degrees C. Without any T cell sorting, total RNA was extracted from whole blood using the PAXgene blood miRNA kit on an automated QIAcube. Peripheral blood from monozygotic twin pairs, either concordant or discordant for inflammatory bowel disease, underwent deep TCRalpha and TCRbeta repertoire profiling that used unique molecular barcoding. Smoking habits were recorded for all twin pairs, and individuals were classified as current, former or never smokers. The protocol used for the library was 5' RACE. The input for every TCR library was roughly 3,200 ng of total RNA. For each sample, cDNA synthesis with SMARTScribe reverse transcriptase was split into eight separate reactions. Unique molecular identifiers containing a 6-nucleotide sample barcode were introduced through template switching during cDNA synthesis. Amplification of TCRalpha and TCRbeta cDNA involved two nested PCRs of 16 and 9 cycles, and each PCR was followed by bead purification. Before amplification, the cDNA was treated with uracil DNA-glycosylase and purified using the QIAquick PCR purification kit. The second PCR was the step at which Illumina TruSeq-compatible adapters and sample-specific barcodes were added. Library quality and concentration were checked on TapeStation and Qubit, and libraries were pooled at around 4.7 ng each. Pooled libraries were sequenced on an Illumina HiSeq2500 single-index Rapid Run with 2 x 100 bp reads and custom sequencing primers. For the original study's pipeline: MiGEC version 1.2.6 was used for UMI-based consensus assembly, which corrected PCR and sequencing errors. MiXCR version 2.1.1 handled V(D)J alignment, clonotype assembly and CDR3 extraction. To normalise gene usage, clonotype sharing and MAIT/NKT TCR abundance, the top 1000, 10 000 and 20 000 clonotypes in each sample were analysed. After downsampling to 27 000 UMIs, diversity was calculated as the inverse Simpson index using the vegan R package. Paired Mann-Whitney U tests were applied to discordant twin pairs, with Benjamini-Hochberg correction for multiple testing. The reads went through TCRdb reprocessing, and each CDR3 protein sequence gets one entry with no DNA. It is TCRdb's table, rather than the study itself, that gives the V and J calls and clone size. The sample's clone listing holds about 420,000 distinct CDR3 sequences. The top ten constitute approximately 2.3% of the sample.

The CDR3 numbers 14 residues from cysteine through phenylalanine. No DNA has been recorded. CDR1 and CDR2, looked up from the germline V gene, are MDHEN and SYDVKM. In the case of this clonotype: This clone's antigen is unknown.

The material sequenced was blood. The V gene is TRBV28 and the J gene is TRBJ2-7; TCRdb lists TRBD1, though no DNA is available to test this call. The source of this sequence is a human donor with ulcerative colitis or Crohn's disease, or a healthy co-twin of an affected twin (not recorded which). CDR3 loop: CASRSGQGIYEQYF.